A single sample gave rise to the 17 T cell receptor beta chains below, sequenced in a study of blood T cell repertoires in COVID-19. Clones were read by immunoSEQ multiplex PCR, and TCRdb kept only the in-frame ones, dropping some. The profile shows roughly 48,000 clones, 75% to 80% of them singletons. The sequenced sample was peripheral blood. These receptors were collected from a human donor with active or convalescent COVID-19. The donor label of this sample is uncertain.

The rearrangement links TRBV7-2 to TRBJ2-7; 7 bases match TRBD2. The CDR3 runs to 14 residues. The V gene's germline CDR1 is SGHTA and CDR2 FQGNSA. The V and J ends lost 10 bases and 0 bases, in that order; junction bases with no gene match: 9. CDR3 sequence (DNA): TGTGCCACGCGCGGGAGCCTGAGCTCCTACGAGCAGTACTTC. Protein: CATRGSLSSYEQYF.

The gene calls are TRBV7-6 and TRBJ1-5; D perhaps matches TRBD1 (6 bases). The CDR3 covers 14 residues. The germline CDR1 and CDR2 sequences are SGHVS and FNYEAQ. V was cut by 6 bases and J by 4 bases, with 13 bases left in between. The CDR3 loop reads CASSSRDTNQPQHF. The CDR3 nucleotides read TGTGCCAGCAGTTCCCGGGACACTAATCAGCCCCAGCATTTT.

This clone is a singleton in its sample. This chain uses TRBV7-2 with TRBJ2-7, with 9 bases aligning to TRBD1. V was pared by 5 bases and J by 1 base, with 6 bases of the junction left unmatched. This CDR3 spans 15 amino acids. Looked up from germline, CDR1 is SGHTA and CDR2 is FQGNSA. CDR3 amino acids: CASSRGQGYSYEQYF. The CDR3 bases are TGTGCCAGCAGCCGGGGACAGGGCTATTCCTACGAGCAGTACTTC.

The CDR3 coding sequence is TGTGCCAGCAGCTTAGCGCTAGGGGGACTAGCGGGAGTAGGGGAGCTGTTTTTT. This gives the protein CASSLALGGLAGVGELFF. This rearrangement joins TRBV7-2 to TRBJ2-2, with TRBD2 identical over 14 bases. This CDR3 comprises 18 residues. The germline gives CDR1 SGHTA, CDR2 FQGNSA. Losses at the gene ends were 0 bases for V and 8 bases for J; bases not matched to a gene: 8. Variable domain in full (rest from reference TRBV7-2 and TRBJ2-2): GAGVSQSPSNKVTEKGKDVELRCDPISGHTALYWYRQSLGQGLEFLIYFQGNSAPDKSGLPSDRFSAERTGGSVSTLTIQRTQQEDSAVYLCASSLALGGLAGVGELFFGEGSRLTVL.

This sequence joins TRBV19 and TRBJ2-1, with 10 positions matching TRBD2. The germline gives CDR1 LNHDA, CDR2 SQIVND (reference sequence). V was pared by 2 bases and J by 9 bases, with 7 bases of the junction left unmatched. CDR3 length: 15 residues. The CDR3 here is CASSIKASGSSEQFF. The CDR3, as DNA: TGTGCCAGTAGTATAAAGGCTAGCGGGAGTAGTGAGCAGTTCTTC.

Many counts were recorded for this clone. This rearrangement joins TRBV9 to TRBJ2-2; 11 bases are a match to TRBD2. The CDR3 is made up of 16 amino acids. Per the germline V gene, CDR1 is SGDLS and CDR2 is YYNGEE. The V gene end was trimmed by 3 bases and the J gene end by 4 bases; junction bases not matched to a gene: 5. DNA of the CDR3: TGTGCCAGCAGCGCACTAGCGGGGGCGGGCACCGGGGAGCTGTTTTTT. This gives the protein CASSALAGAGTGELFF.

J is TRBJ2-1 and V is TRBV5-1, with 8 bases matching TRBD1. CDR3 size: 14 residues. The germline CDR1 and CDR2 sequences are SGHRS and YFSETQ. V was clipped by 4 bases and J by 9 bases; unmatched bases: 9. Here the CDR3 reads CASSPDRVEGEQFF. CDR3 DNA sequence: TGCGCCAGCAGCCCGGACAGGGTGGAGGGTGAGCAGTTCTTC.

V usage is TRBV7-8 and J usage is TRBJ1-1, with TRBD1 matching 7 bases. CDR1 and CDR2 from the germline V gene are SGHVS and FQNEAQ. With 4 bases clipped from V and 1 base from J, the junction kept 3 bases outside the gene matches. This CDR3 spans 14 amino acids. The CDR3 protein is CASSSGQRNTEAFF. The DNA of the CDR3 is TGTGCCAGCAGCTCGGGACAGAGGAACACTGAAGCTTTCTTT.

The chain couples TRBV19 to TRBJ2-1; 9 bases are shared with TRBD2. Trimming at V came to 4 bases and at J to 10 bases, leaving 17 bases not matched to a gene. This CDR3 region has 17 residues. Germline-derived CDR1 and CDR2 are LNHDA and SQIVND (reference sequence). The CDR3 protein is CASSTLSAGGPGKEQFF. DNA of the CDR3: TGTGCCAGTAGTACCCTCAGCGCGGGAGGGCCAGGTAAGGAGCAGTTCTTC.

The chain combines TRBV15 with TRBJ1-2; D not certain. V dropped 8 bases and J dropped 2 bases, with 9 bases sitting between them. This CDR3 region has 12 residues. From germline, CDR1 is LNHNV and CDR2 YYDKDF (reference sequence). The CDR3 here is CATSHGNYGYTF. The CDR3 region has the DNA TGTGCCACCTCACACGGGAACTATGGCTACACCTTC. The full variable domain, with the rest looked up from reference TRBV15 and TRBJ1-2, is DAMVIQNPRYQVTQFGKPVTLSCSQTLNHNVMYWYQQKSSQAPKLLFHYYDKDFNNEADTPDNFQSRRPNTSFCFLDIRSPGLGDTAMYLCATSHGNYGYTFGSGTRLTVV.

The chain links TRBV29-1 to TRBJ1-4; 7 bases match TRBD1. The V and J ends lost 4 bases and 6 bases, in that order; junction bases with no gene match: 8. Germline V gene sequence: CDR1 SQVTM, CDR2 ANQGSEA. CDR3 length: 14 amino acids. The CDR3 protein is CSVAGRGNDEKLFF. The CDR3 DNA is TGCAGCGTTGCAGGCAGGGGGAATGATGAAAAACTGTTTTTT.

The chain has TRBV19 and TRBJ2-3; 8 nucleotides match TRBD1. The ends lost 1 base at V and 3 bases at J; junction bases unmatched: 0. CDR1 and CDR2 from the germline V gene are LNHDA and SQIVND (reference sequence). This CDR3 spans 14 amino acids. CDR3 amino acids: CASSIGQGTDTQYF. CDR3 in DNA: TGTGCCAGTAGTATAGGACAGGGGACAGATACGCAGTATTTT.

This rearrangement joins TRBV24-1 to TRBJ2-1, with 13 bases aligning to TRBD2. This CDR3 spans 16 amino acids. Germline lookup yields CDR1 KGHDR and CDR2 SFDVKD. V gave up 4 bases and J gave up 9 bases; unmatched junction bases: 8. CDR3 residues: CATSELAGGHQGEQFF. DNA for the CDR3: TGTGCCACCAGTGAACTAGCGGGAGGGCATCAGGGTGAGCAGTTCTTC.

The V gene is TRBV20-1, the J gene TRBJ1-5; D is ambiguous. In germline, CDR1 is DFQATT, CDR2 SNEGSKA (reference sequence). V lost 3 bases, J lost 5 bases, and 11 bases lay in between. The CDR3 has 13 amino acids. CDR3 amino acids: CSASLTVHQPQHF. The DNA of the CDR3 is TGCAGTGCTAGTCTAACAGTCCATCAGCCCCAGCATTTT.

A single count supports this clone. This sequence joins TRBV30 and TRBJ2-6; TRBD1 is a possible D gene (5 bases). This CDR3 has 12 residues. Trimming stripped 1 base from V and 13 bases from J, with 11 bases between. Germline V gives CDR1 GTSNPN, CDR2 SVGIG (reference sequence). The CDR3 bases are TGTGCCTGGAGTGGGGGCGGTCGGGTCCTGACTTTC. Translating it yields CAWSGGGRVLTF. Together with reference TRBV30 and TRBJ2-6, the CDR3 gives the full variable domain: SQTIHQWPATLVQPVGSPLSLECTVEGTSNPNLYWYRQAAGRGLQLLFYSVGIGQISSEVPQNLSASRPQDRQFILSSKKLLLSDSGFYLCAWSGGGRVLTFGAGSRLTVL.

The rearrangement uses TRBV30 and TRBJ2-7; tentatively, D is TRBD1 (6 bases). The CDR3 covers 13 residues. Germline V gene lookup returns CDR1 GTSNPN and CDR2 SVGIG (reference sequence). In DNA form, the CDR3 reads TGTGCGTACCTCGCGGACAGCTCCTACGAGCAGTACTTC. Amino acid sequence: CAYLADSSYEQYF.

V usage is TRBV7-8 and J usage is TRBJ1-1; possible D gene TRBD1, 5 bases. Germline V lookup: CDR1 SGHVS, CDR2 FQNEAQ. The CDR3 runs to 14 residues. V was pared by 3 bases and J by 6 bases, with 14 bases between. CDR3 sequence reads: CASSLERGLPEAFF. CDR3 coding DNA: TGTGCCAGCAGCTTGGAAAGGGGTCTCCCTGAAGCTTTCTTT.